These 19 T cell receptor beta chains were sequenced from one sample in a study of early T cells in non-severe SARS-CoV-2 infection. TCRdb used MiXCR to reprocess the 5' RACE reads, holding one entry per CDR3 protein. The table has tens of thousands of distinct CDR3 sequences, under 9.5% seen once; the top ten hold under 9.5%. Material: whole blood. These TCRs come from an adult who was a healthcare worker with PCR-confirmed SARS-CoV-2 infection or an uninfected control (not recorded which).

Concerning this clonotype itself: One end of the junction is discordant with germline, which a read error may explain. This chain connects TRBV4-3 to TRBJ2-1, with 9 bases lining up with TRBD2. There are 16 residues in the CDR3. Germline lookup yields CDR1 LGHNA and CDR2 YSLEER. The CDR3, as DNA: TGCGCCAGCAGTAATCAGCGGGGGGCGTTGTACACTGAGCAGTTCTTC. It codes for CASSNQRGALYTEQFF.

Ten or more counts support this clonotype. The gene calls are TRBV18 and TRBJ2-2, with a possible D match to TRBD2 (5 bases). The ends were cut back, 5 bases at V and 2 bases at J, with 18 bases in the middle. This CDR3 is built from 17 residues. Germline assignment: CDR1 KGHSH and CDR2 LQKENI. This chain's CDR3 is CASSILRESVNTGELFF. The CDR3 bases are TGTGCCAGCTCAATATTACGGGAATCCGTTAACACCGGGGAGCTGTTTTTT.

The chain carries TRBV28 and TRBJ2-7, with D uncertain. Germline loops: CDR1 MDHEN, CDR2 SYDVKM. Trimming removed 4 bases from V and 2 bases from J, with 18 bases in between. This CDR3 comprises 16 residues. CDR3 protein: CASSSAAVSRTYEQYF. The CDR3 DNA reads TGTGCCAGCAGTTCGGCAGCCGTCAGCCGCACCTACGAGCAGTACTTC.

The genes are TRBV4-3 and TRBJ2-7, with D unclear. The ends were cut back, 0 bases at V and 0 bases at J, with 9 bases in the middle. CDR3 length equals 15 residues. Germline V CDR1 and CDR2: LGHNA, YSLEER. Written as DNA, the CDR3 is TGCGCCAGCAGCCAAGATGACGGCTTCTCCTACGAGCAGTACTTC. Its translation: CASSQDDGFSYEQYF.

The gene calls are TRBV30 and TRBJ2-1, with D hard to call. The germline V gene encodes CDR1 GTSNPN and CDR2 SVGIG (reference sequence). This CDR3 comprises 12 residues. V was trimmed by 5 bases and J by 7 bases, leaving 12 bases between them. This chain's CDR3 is CAWGKGMNEQFF. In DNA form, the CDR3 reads TGTGCCTGGGGCAAAGGGATGAATGAGCAGTTCTTC.

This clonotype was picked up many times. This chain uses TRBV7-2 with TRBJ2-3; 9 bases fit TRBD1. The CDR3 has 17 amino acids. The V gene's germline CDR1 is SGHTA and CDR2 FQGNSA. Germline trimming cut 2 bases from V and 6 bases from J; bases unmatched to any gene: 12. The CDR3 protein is CASSLIHSDRGVDTQYF. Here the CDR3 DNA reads TGTGCCAGCAGCTTAATCCACTCGGACAGGGGAGTGGATACGCAGTATTTT. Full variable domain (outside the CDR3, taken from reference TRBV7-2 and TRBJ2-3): GAGVSQSPSNKVTEKGKDVELRCDPISGHTALYWYRQSLGQGLEFLIYFQGNSAPDKSGLPSDRFSAERTGGSVSTLTIQRTQQEDSAVYLCASSLIHSDRGVDTQYFGPGTRLTVL.

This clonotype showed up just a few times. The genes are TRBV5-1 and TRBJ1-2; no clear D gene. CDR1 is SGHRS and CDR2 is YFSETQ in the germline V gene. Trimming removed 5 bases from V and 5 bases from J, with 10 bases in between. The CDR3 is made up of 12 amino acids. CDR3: CASRDDGYGYTF. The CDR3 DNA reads TGCGCCAGCAGAGACGACGGATATGGCTACACCTTC.

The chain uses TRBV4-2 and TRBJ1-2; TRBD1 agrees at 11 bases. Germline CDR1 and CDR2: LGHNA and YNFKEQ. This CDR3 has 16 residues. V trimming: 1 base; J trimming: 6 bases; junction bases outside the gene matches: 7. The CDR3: CASSQAQGQGANGYTF. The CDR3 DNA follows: TGTGCCAGCAGCCAAGCCCAAGGACAGGGGGCAAATGGCTACACCTTC.

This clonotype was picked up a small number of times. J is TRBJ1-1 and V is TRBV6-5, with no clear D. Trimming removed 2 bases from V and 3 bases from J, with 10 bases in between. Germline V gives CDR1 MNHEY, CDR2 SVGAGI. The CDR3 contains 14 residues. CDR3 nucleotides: TGTGCCAGCAGTTACGCGGGTGAAGACACTGAAGCTTTCTTT. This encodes CASSYAGEDTEAFF.

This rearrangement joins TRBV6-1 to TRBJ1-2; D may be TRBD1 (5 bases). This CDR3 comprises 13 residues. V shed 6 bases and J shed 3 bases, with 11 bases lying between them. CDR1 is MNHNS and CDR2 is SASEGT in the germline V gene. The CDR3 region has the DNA TGTGCCAGCAGGACCGGGACGGACTATGGCTACACCTTC. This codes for CASRTGTDYGYTF.

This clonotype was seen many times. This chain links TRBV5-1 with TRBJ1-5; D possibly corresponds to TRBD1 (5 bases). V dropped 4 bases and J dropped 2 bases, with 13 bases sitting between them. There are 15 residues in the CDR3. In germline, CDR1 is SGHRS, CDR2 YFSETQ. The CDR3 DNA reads TGCGCCAGCAGCCCCTCGTCGGGGCGCAATCAGCCCCAGCATTTT. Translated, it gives CASSPSSGRNQPQHF. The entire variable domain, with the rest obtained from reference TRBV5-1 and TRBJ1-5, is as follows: KAGVTQTPRYLIKTRGQQVTLSCSPISGHRSVSWYQQTPGQGLQFLFEYFSETQRNKGNFPGRFSGRQFSNSRSEMNVSTLELGDSALYLCASSPSSGRNQPQHFGDGTRLSIL.

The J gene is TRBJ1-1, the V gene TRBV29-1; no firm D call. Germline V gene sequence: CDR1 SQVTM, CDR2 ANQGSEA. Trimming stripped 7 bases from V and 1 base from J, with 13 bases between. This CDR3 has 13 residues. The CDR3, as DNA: TGCAGCGGCAAACGGACGCAGAACACTGAAGCTTTCTTT. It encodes CSGKRTQNTEAFF. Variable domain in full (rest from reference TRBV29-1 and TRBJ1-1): SAVISQKPSRDICQRGTSLTIQCQVDSQVTMMFWYRQQPGQSLTLIATANQGSEATYESGFVIDKFPISRPNLTFSTLTVSNMSPEDSSIYLCSGKRTQNTEAFFGQGTRLTVV.

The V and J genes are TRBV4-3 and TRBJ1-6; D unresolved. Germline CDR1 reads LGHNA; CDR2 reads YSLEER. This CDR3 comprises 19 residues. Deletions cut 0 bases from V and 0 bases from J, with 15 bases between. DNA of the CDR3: TGCGCCAGCAGCCAAGAAATTAAGAAGTACCGCTCCTATAATTCACCCCTCCACTTT. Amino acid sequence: CASSQEIKKYRSYNSPLHF.

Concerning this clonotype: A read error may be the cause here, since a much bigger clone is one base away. CDR3 in amino acids: CASSQDLGGAGYGYTF. The CDR3 DNA follows: TGCGCCAGCAGCCAAGATTTGGGGGGCGCAGGCTATGGCTACACCTTC. The rearrangement uses TRBV4-1 and TRBJ1-2; tentatively, D is TRBD1 (6 bases). Trimming pared 0 bases from V and 4 bases from J, leaving 15 bases between. The germline CDR1 and CDR2 sequences are MGHRA and YSYEKL. The CDR3 spans 16 residues.

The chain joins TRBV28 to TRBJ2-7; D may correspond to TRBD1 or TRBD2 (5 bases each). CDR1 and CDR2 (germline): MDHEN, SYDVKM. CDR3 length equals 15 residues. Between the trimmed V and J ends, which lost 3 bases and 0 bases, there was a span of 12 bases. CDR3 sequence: CASSLLGDLSYEQYF. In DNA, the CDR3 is TGTGCCAGCAGTTTGTTAGGGGACCTCTCCTACGAGCAGTACTTC.

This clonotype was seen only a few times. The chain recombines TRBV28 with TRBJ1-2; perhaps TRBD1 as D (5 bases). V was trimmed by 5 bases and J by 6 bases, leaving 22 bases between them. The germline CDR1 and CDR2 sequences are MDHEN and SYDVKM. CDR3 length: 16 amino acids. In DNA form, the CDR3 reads TGTGCCAGCAGTCTCCCCCCGGGCAGCGGGGGGGATGGCTACACCTTC. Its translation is CASSLPPGSGGDGYTF.

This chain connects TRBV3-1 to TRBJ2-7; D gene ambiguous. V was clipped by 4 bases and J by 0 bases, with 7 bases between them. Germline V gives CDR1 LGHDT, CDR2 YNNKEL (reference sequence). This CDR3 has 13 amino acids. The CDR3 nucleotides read TGTGCCAGCAGCCGGCAGCTCTCCTACGAGCAGTACTTC. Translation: CASSRQLSYEQYF.

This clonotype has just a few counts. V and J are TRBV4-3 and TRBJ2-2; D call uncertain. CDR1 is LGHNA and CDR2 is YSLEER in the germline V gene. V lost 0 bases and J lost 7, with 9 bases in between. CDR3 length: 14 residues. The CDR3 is CASSQDFGIGELFF. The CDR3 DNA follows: TGCGCCAGCAGCCAAGATTTCGGAATCGGGGAGCTGTTTTTT.

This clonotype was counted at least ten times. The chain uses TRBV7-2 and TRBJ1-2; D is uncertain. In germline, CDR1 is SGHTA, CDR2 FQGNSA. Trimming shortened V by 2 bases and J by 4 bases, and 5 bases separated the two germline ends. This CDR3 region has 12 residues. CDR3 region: CASSLKGYGYTF. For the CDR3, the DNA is TGTGCCAGCAGCTTAAAGGGCTATGGCTACACCTTC. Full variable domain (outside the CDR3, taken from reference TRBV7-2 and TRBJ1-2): GAGVSQSPSNKVTEKGKDVELRCDPISGHTALYWYRQSLGQGLEFLIYFQGNSAPDKSGLPSDRFSAERTGGSVSTLTIQRTQQEDSAVYLCASSLKGYGYTFGSGTRLTVV.